The TCR beta chain described here comes from a study of blood T cell repertoires in COVID-19. Study in general: PBMCs, B-cell-depleted T cells, or T cells provided the cDNA or gDNA that made up the material.

Germline CDR1 reads ENHRY; CDR2 reads SYGVKD. CDR3 length: 14 residues. V lost 5 bases and J lost 0; bases outside the gene matches: 1. In the original analysis: Estimated nucleated cell counts came from reference gene primer amplification. TCRdb's table, derived via immunoSEQ multiplex PCR, lists solely in-frame clones and lacks some. The V and J calls and clone size are taken from that table; D and trimming were inferred from the DNA. The sample has some 180,000 clones, approximately 82% seen once. The sample holds one count of this clone. The sequencing input was peripheral blood. This clonotype was sampled from a woman in her seventies who had recovered from COVID-19. The chain uses TRBV10-3 and TRBJ2-3; the match to TRBD2 covers 8 bases. The CDR3 DNA follows: TGTGCCATCAGTTCGGGGGGGAGCACAGATACGCAGTATTTT. It yields the protein CAISSGGSTDTQYF.